This T cell receptor beta chain was documented in a study of T-cell reconstitution after alpha-beta-depleted transplantation in children. This CDR3 comprises 13 residues. Trimming left V 10 bases short and J 2 bases short, with 12 bases between. Per the germline V gene, CDR1 is SNHLY and CDR2 is FYNNEI. The TCRbeta library was prepared with unique molecular identifiers. TCRdb called the PCR reads again in MiXCR, with one record for every CDR3 protein. Counted here are around 370,000 distinct CDR3 sequences, 10% to 13% occurring once; the ten biggest clones make up about 2.3%. The sequence was obtained from a human donor who donated a stem cell graft to a child with acute lymphoblastic leukemia. This specimen was PBMCs from the stem cell graft donor, taken from the stem cell graft. This sequence joins TRBV2 and TRBJ2-1; D gene ambiguous. CDR3 nucleotides: TGTGCCACGGGTCAGGACCCCTACAATGAGCAGTTCTTC. Its protein product is CATGQDPYNEQFF.